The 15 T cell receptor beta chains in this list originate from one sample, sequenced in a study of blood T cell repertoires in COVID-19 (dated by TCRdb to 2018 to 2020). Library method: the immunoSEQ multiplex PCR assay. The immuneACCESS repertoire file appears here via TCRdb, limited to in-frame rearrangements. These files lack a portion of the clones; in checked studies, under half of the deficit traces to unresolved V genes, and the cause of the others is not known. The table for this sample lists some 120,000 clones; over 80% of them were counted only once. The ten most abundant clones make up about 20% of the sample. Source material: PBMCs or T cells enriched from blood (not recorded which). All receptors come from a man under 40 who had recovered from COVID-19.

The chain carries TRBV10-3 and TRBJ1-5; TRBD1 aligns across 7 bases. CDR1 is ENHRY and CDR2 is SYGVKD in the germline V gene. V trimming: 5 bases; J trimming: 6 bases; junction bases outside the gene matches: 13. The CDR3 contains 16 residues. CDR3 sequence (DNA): TGTGCCATCAGTAACAATGACAGGGCCGGGAGTCAGCCCCAGCATTTT. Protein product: CAISNNDRAGSQPQHF.

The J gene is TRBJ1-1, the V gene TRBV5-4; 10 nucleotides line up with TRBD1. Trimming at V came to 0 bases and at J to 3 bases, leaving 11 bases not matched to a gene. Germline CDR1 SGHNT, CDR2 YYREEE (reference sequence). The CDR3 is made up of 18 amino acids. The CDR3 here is CASSLGAAGTGEDTEAFF. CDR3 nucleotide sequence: TGTGCCAGCAGCTTGGGGGCAGCCGGGACAGGGGAAGACACTGAAGCTTTCTTT.

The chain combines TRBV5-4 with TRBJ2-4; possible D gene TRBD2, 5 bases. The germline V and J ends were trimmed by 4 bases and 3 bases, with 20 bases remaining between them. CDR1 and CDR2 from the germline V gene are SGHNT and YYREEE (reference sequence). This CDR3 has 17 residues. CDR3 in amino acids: CASSDGGLRTGKNIQYF. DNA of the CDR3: TGTGCCAGCAGCGACGGCGGGCTCCGAACGGGCAAAAACATTCAGTACTTC. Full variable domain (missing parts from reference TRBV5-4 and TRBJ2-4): ETGVTQSPTHLIKTRGQQVTLRCSSQSGHNTVSWYQQALGQGPQFIFQYYREEENGRGNFPPRFSGLQFPNYSSELNVNALELDDSALYLCASSDGGLRTGKNIQYFGAGTRLSVL.

The CDR3 coding sequence is TGTGCCAGCAGCGTAGATCGCGAGAATCGTTATAATTCACCCCTCCACTTT. It is translated as CASSVDRENRYNSPLHF. The chain has TRBV9 and TRBJ1-6; no clear D gene. Trimming removed 0 bases from V and 4 bases from J, with 14 bases in between. The CDR3 covers 17 residues. Germline V CDR1 and CDR2: SGDLS, YYNGEE.

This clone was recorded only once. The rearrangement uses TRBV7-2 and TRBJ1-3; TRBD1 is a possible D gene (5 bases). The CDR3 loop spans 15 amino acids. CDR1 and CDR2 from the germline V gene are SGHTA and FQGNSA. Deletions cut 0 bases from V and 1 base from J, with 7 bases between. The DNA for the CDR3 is TGTGCCAGCAGCTTAGCCGGGGGTTCTGGAAACACCATATATTTT. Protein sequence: CASSLAGGSGNTIYF.

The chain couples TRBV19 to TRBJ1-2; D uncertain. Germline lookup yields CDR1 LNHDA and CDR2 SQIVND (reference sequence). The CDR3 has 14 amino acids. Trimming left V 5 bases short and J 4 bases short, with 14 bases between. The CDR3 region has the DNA TGTGCCAGTAGTGTCGGGGATTCGCGCTATGGCTACACCTTC. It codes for CASSVGDSRYGYTF.

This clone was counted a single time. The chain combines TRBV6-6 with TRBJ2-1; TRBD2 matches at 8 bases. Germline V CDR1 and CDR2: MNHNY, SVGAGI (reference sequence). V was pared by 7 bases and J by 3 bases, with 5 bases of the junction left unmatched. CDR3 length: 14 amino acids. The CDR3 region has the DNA TGTGCCAGCACGGGGCTAGCGGGCTACAATGAGCAGTTCTTC. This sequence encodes CASTGLAGYNEQFF.

This CDR3 is CASSQESLTGRGYGYTF. CDR3 coding DNA: TGTGCCAGCAGCCAAGAGTCATTGACAGGGCGCGGCTATGGCTACACCTTC. The chain couples TRBV3-1 (or the pseudogene TRBV3-2) to TRBJ1-2, with 7 bases that match TRBD1. The CDR3 extends over 17 amino acids. J lost 4 bases, V lost 0 bases, and 11 bases had no gene match. Germline CDR1 and CDR2: LGHDT and YNNKEL (reference sequence).

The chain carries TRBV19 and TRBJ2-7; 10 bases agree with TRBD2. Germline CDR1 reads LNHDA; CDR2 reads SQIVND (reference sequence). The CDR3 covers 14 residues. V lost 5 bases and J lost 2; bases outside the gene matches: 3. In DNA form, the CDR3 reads TGTGCCAGTAGTTTCAGCGGGAGGGCCTACGAGCAGTACTTC. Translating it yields CASSFSGRAYEQYF. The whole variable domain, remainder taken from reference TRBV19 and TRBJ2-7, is DGGITQSPKYLFRKEGQNVTLSCEQNLNHDAMYWYRQDPGQGLRLIYYSQIVNDFQKGDIAEGYSVSREKKESFPLTVTSAQKNPTAFYLCASSFSGRAYEQYFGPGTRLTVT.

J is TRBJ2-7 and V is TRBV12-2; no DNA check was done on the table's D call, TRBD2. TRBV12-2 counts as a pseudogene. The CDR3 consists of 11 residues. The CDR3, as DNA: TGTGCAAGTGGTATCGTCGCGGAGCAGTACGTC. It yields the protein CASGIVAEQYV.

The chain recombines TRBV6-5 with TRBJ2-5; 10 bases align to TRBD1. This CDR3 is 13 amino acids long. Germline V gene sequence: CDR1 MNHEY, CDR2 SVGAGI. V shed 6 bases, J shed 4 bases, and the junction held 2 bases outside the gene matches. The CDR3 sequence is CASSRDRGETQYF. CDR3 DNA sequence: TGTGCCAGCAGCCGGGACAGGGGAGAGACCCAGTACTTC.

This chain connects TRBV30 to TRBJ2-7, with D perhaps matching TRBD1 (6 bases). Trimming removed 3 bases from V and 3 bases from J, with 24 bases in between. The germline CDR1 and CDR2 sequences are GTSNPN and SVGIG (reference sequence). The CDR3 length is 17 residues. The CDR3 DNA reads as TGTGCCTGGAGGGGACCTAAGGGACACAAGGACCACTACGAGCAGTACTTC. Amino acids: CAWRGPKGHKDHYEQYF.

CDR3 sequence reads: CASSPDSYNSPLHF. In DNA form, the CDR3 reads TGTGCCAGCAGTCCAGACAGTTATAATTCACCCCTCCACTTT. J is TRBJ1-6 and V is TRBV28; tentatively, D is TRBD1 (5 bases). V was trimmed by 5 bases and J by 4 bases, leaving 9 bases between them. In germline, CDR1 is MDHEN, CDR2 SYDVKM. The CDR3 is made up of 14 amino acids.

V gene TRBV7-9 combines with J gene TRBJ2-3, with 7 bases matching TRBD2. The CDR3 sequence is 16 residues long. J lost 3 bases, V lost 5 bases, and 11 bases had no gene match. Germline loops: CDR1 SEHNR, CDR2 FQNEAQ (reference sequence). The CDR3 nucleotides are TGTGCCAGCAGCCCAATGAGGACTAGACAGACAGATACGCAGTATTTT. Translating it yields CASSPMRTRQTDTQYF.

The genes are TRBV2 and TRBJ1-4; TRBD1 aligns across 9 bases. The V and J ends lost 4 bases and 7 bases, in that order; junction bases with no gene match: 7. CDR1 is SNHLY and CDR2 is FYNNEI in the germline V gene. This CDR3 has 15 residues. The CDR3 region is CASSATGTGIEKLFF. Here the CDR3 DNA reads TGTGCCAGCAGTGCAACCGGGACAGGGATTGAAAAACTGTTTTTT. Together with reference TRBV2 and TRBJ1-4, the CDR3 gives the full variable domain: EPEVTQTPSHQVTQMGQEVILRCVPISNHLYFYWYRQILGQKVEFLVSFYNNEISEKSEIFDDQFSVERPDGSNFTLKIRSTKLEDSAMYFCASSATGTGIEKLFFGSGTQLSVL.